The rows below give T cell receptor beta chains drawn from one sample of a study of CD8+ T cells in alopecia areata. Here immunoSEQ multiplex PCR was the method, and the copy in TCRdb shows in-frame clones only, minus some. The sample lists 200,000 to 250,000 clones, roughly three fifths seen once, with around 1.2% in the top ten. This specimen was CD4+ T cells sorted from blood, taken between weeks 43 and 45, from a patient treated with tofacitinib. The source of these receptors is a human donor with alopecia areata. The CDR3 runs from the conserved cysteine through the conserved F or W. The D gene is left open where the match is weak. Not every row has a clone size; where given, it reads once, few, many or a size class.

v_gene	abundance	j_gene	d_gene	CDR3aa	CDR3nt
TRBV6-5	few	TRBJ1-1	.	CATHKNTEAFF	TGTGCCACCCATAAGAACACTGAAGCTTTCTTT
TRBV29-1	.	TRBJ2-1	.	CSVEPPGQNEQFF	TGCAGCGTTGAGCCGCCGGGGCAGAATGAGCAGTTCTTC
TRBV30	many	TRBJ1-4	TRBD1	CAWGTGGTGEKLFF	TGTGCCTGGGGGACAGGGGGCACGGGTGAAAAACTGTTTTTT
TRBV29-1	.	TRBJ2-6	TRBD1	CSVELGTGGANVLTF	TGCAGCGTTGAATTGGGGACAGGTGGGGCCAACGTCCTGACTTTC
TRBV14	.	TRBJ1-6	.	CASSTKLGTLAPLHF	TGTGCCAGCAGCACCAAACTTGGGACTCTGGCACCCCTCCACTTT
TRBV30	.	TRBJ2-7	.	CAWGYYEQYF	TGTGCCTGGGGTTACTACGAGCAGTACTTC
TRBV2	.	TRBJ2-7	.	CASKREDYYEQYF	TGTGCCAGCAAAAGGGAAGACTATTACGAGCAGTACTTC
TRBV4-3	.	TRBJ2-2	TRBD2	CASSQDMRRGVNTGELFF	TGCGCCAGCAGCCAAGATATGCGGCGGGGGGTGAACACCGGGGAGCTGTTTTTT
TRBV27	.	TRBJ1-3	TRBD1	CASSSQGQSGNTIYF	TGTGCCAGCAGTTCCCAGGGACAGAGTGGAAACACCATATATTTT
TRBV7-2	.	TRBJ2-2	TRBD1	CASSQTTGAGELFF	TGTGCCAGCAGCCAGACAACAGGGGCCGGGGAGCTGTTTTTT
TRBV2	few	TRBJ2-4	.	CASITPRDSTVYF	TGTGCCAGCATTACACCGAGGGACTCCACCGTGTACTTC
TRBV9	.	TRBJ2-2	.	CASSVEGTNTGELFF	TGTGCCAGCAGCGTAGAGGGGACTAACACCGGGGAGCTGTTTTTT
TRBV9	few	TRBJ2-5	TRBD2	CASSVATAGGPRETQYF	TGTGCCAGCAGCGTAGCTACGGCGGGGGGCCCTCGGGAGACCCAGTACTTC
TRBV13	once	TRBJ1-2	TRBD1	CASSSDRGYGYTF	TGTGCCAGCAGTTCGGACAGGGGGTATGGCTACACCTTC
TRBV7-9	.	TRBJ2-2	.	CASSPTRVRNTGELFF	TGTGCCAGCAGCCCCACCCGGGTGAGGAACACCGGGGAGCTGTTTTTT
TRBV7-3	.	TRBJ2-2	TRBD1	CASSSTGGAGTGELFF	TGTGCCAGCAGCTCGACAGGGGGCGCGGGCACCGGGGAGCTGTTTTTT
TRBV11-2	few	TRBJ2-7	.	CASSLTPVVYEQYF	TGTGCCAGCAGCTTAACCCCAGTAGTCTACGAGCAGTACTTC
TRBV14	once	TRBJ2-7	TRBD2	CASSQVSAGLADYEQYF	TGTGCCAGCAGCCAAGTATCGGCGGGACTAGCGGACTACGAGCAGTACTTC